This T cell receptor beta chain derives from a study of shared clonotypes between healthy human individuals. Measured with immunoSEQ multiplex PCR; TCRdb has only the in-frame clones, and not every one. The table shows 400,000 to 600,000 clones, with 75% to 80% occurring only once. Nashville, Tennessee was home to all donors, each a Caucasian adult. This sequence originates from a woman in her forties in good health. Some clones in this sample may be carry-over from other donors' samples. Sequenced material: PBMCs.

Here the CDR3 DNA reads TGTGCCGCAGCGCGGGGAGGCGGGAGAGGGATTCCCTACGAGCAGTACTTC. It codes for CAAARGGGRGIPYEQYF. V and J are TRBV7-2 and TRBJ2-7; TRBD2 agrees at 7 bases. CDR1 is SGHTA, CDR2 FQGNSA, per germline. V dropped 11 bases and J dropped 2; count of bases not matched to a gene: 21. This CDR3 has 17 amino acids.